This T cell receptor beta chain emerged from a study of blood T cell repertoires in COVID-19. Authors' data handling: Reference gene primer amplification in the assay estimated nucleated cell counts. Only in-frame clones appear in the TCRdb table, and some are missing; sequencing was by immunoSEQ multiplex PCR. V, J and clone size are those of that table, while D and trimming were read from the DNA. The repertoire holds 130,000 or so clones, with almost 90% as singletons. This CDR3 contains 14 residues. The V end lost 4 bases, the J end lost 2 bases, and 11 bases lay between the germline ends. Looked up from germline, CDR1 is LGHDT and CDR2 is YNNKEL (reference sequence).

Material for sequencing was peripheral blood. The J gene is TRBJ1-2, the V gene TRBV3-1 (or the pseudogene TRBV3-2); perhaps TRBD1 as D (6 bases). The receptor comes from a woman aged 60-75 years with acute or convalescent COVID-19. This CDR3 is CASSPEDSNYGYTF. CDR3 coding DNA: TGTGCCAGCAGCCCAGAGGACAGCAACTATGGCTACACCTTC.